These 5 T cell receptor beta chains share one sample of origin, sequenced in a study of blood T cell repertoires in COVID-19. The table came from immunoSEQ multiplex PCR; TCRdb's copy has only in-frame clones and leaves some out. The sample yields about 140,000 clones, approximately 78% seen once. Sequenced input: peripheral blood. The receptor set was obtained from a woman of 80 years or more with acute or convalescent COVID-19.

The chain links TRBV7-9 to TRBJ2-1, with D perhaps matching TRBD1 (6 bases). This CDR3 contains 17 residues. CDR1 is SEHNR, CDR2 FQNEAQ, per germline (reference sequence). Trimming removed 4 bases at V and 0 bases at J, with 16 bases between. CDR3 sequence reads: CASSSPDRLSSYNEQFF. CDR3 DNA sequence: TGTGCCAGCAGCTCCCCCGACAGGTTGAGCTCCTACAATGAGCAGTTCTTC.

V usage is TRBV6-5 and J usage is TRBJ1-2, with a tentative D call TRBD1 (5 bases). Germline V gene sequence: CDR1 MNHEY, CDR2 SVGAGI. There are 15 residues in the CDR3. V was cut by 8 bases and J by 3 bases, with 19 bases left in between. The CDR3 nucleotides read TGTGCCAGCGAGACCCTCGGAGGGGTATACTATGGCTACACCTTC. Residues: CASETLGGVYYGYTF.

The rearrangement uses TRBV19 and TRBJ2-1; 13 bases match TRBD2. The germline V gene has CDR1 LNHDA and CDR2 SQIVND (reference sequence). V gave up 0 bases and J gave up 9 bases; unmatched junction bases: 14. The CDR3 consists of 19 residues. In nucleotides, the CDR3 is TGTGCCAGTAGTATAGATCCACCCCTCTCACTAGCGGGGGGGTGTGAGCAGTTCTTC. This encodes CASSIDPPLSLAGGCEQFF.

The gene calls are TRBV2 and TRBJ1-5, with D unclear. The germline V gene encodes CDR1 SNHLY and CDR2 FYNNEI. Trimming shortened V by 10 bases and J by 0 bases, and 19 bases separated the two germline ends. CDR3 size: 16 residues. The CDR3 loop reads CATSRSPPYSNQPQHF. CDR3 nucleotides: TGTGCCACCTCCCGGAGTCCACCTTATAGCAATCAGCCCCAGCATTTT.

Here the CDR3 reads CASRTGVITDTQYF. CDR3 DNA sequence: TGTGCCAGCAGAACAGGGGTAATCACAGATACGCAGTATTTT. The chain combines TRBV27 with TRBJ2-3, with TRBD1 identical over 7 bases. V lost 6 bases to trimming and J lost 2 bases; unmatched junction nucleotides: 5. Per germline, CDR1 MNHEY and CDR2 SMNVEV (reference sequence). The CDR3 is 14 residues long.